This is a list of T cell receptor beta chains from one sample in a study of CD8+ T cells in alopecia areata. Some clones are missing from TCRdb's copy, which holds only in-frame ones; the method was immunoSEQ multiplex PCR. The profile shows about 76,000 clones, about 71% of them singletons. Sequenced material: CD8+ T cells sorted from blood, taken at week 24, from a patient treated with tofacitinib. Every receptor here comes from a human donor with alopecia areata. Both conserved end residues are part of each CDR3. The D gene is left open where the match is weak. Size tells how often a clone was seen (once, few, many) or the class of an expanded clone, and some rows leave it out.

V,D,size,J,DNA,CDR3
TRBV7-9,TRBD2,few,TRBJ2-1,TGTGCCAGCAGCTTAGGTGGTAGCGGGAGTTATGAGCAGTTCTTC,CASSLGGSGSYEQFF
TRBV29-1,TRBD2,NA,TRBJ2-5,TGCAGCGTTAACGGACTAGCGGGGGGTTTACCAGGAGAGACCCAGTACTTC,CSVNGLAGGLPGETQYF
TRBV2,TRBD2,NA,TRBJ2-1,TGTGCCAGCAGTGTAGATAGCGGGAGGAATGGTGGAGATGAGCAGTTCTTC,CASSVDSGRNGGDEQFF
TRBV6-6,NA,NA,TRBJ2-2,TGTGCCAGCAGCCCCCCGCTGGGAGTTATGACCGGGGAGCTGTTTTTT,CASSPPLGVMTGELFF
TRBV7-2,TRBD1,NA,TRBJ1-2,TGTGCCAGCAGCTACGGGACAGGGGAGTCCTATGGCTACACCTTC,CASSYGTGESYGYTF
TRBV30,NA,few,TRBJ1-2,TGTGCCTTAAACCAGGGGAACTATGGCTACACCTTC,CALNQGNYGYTF
TRBV10-3,NA,NA,TRBJ2-3,TGTGCCATCAGTGAGGCAAGTCCGGATACGCAGTATTTT,CAISEASPDTQYF
TRBV29-1,NA,NA,TRBJ2-7,TGCAGCGTTGAAGCGGCGGACTACGAGCAGTACTTC,CSVEAADYEQYF
TRBV7-2,NA,NA,TRBJ2-3,TGTGCCAGCAGCATGGACAGATTCACAGATACGCAGTATTTT,CASSMDRFTDTQYF
TRBV4-3,NA,few,TRBJ2-3,TGCGCCAGCAGCCAAGGAGGCGGGAAGGGGTCAGATACGCAGTATTTT,CASSQGGGKGSDTQYF
TRBV30,TRBD1,NA,TRBJ2-1,TGTGCCTGGAAGGGACAGGGGAACAATGAGCAGTTCTTC,CAWKGQGNNEQFF
TRBV13,NA,NA,TRBJ2-1,TGTGCCAGCACATCGAACAACAATGAGCAGTTCTTC,CASTSNNNEQFF
TRBV4-1,NA,NA,TRBJ2-2,TGCGCCAGCAGCTTCCGTGGAGAAAACGGGGAGCTGTTTTTT,CASSFRGENGELFF
TRBV27,TRBD1,NA,TRBJ1-2,TGTGCCAGCAGTCCTACGGACAGGACTAGAGGCTACACCTTC,CASSPTDRTRGYTF
TRBV20-1,NA,NA,TRBJ2-2,TGCAGTGCTAAAGACACCGGGGAGCTGTTTTTT,CSAKDTGELFF
TRBV7-2,TRBD1,NA,TRBJ2-3,TGTGCCACCGAGACCGGACAGGGGGCAGATACGCAGTATTTT,CATETGQGADTQYF
TRBV29-1,NA,NA,TRBJ2-1,TGCAGCGTTGGAGGTGGGGCCAGGGATGAGCAGTTCTTC,CSVGGGARDEQFF
TRBV4-1,TRBD2,NA,TRBJ2-5,TGCGCCAGCAGTCTTCTAGCGGGGGGTCCCCAAGAGACCCAGTACTTC,CASSLLAGGPQETQYF
TRBV27,NA,once,TRBJ1-1,TGTGCCAGCAGTTACTCGGTTTCCATGAACACTGAAGCTTTCTTT,CASSYSVSMNTEAFF
TRBV4-3,TRBD1,NA,TRBJ2-5,TGCGCCAGCAGCCAAGATCGGACAGGGCGAGGACAACAAGAGACCCAGTACTTC,CASSQDRTGRGQQETQYF
TRBV9,NA,NA,TRBJ2-3,TGTGCCAGCAGCGTAGAAGGACACCGCACAGATACGCAGTATTTT,CASSVEGHRTDTQYF
TRBV6-5,NA,NA,TRBJ2-2,TGTGCCAGCGACCTTTCCGCGAACACCGGGGAGCTGTTTTTT,CASDLSANTGELFF
TRBV4-1,NA,NA,TRBJ1-6,TGCGCCAGCAGCCAAGGAGGGGGTACCTCCTATAATTCACCCCTCCACTTT,CASSQGGGTSYNSPLHF
TRBV6-5,NA,NA,TRBJ1-2,TGTGCCAGCAGTTACTCCGGCAGGGTGGTCGGCTATGGCTACACCTTC,CASSYSGRVVGYGYTF
TRBV5-1,NA,NA,TRBJ1-1,TGCGCCAGCAGTCCCCTTGGGGGCTGGTGGAAGACTGAAGCTTTCTTT,CASSPLGGWWKTEAFF
TRBV5-6,TRBD1,few,TRBJ1-5,TGTGCCAGCAGCCTCAGGGGGCAACAGCCCCAGCATTTT,CASSLRGQQPQHF
TRBV15,TRBD1,many,TRBJ2-1,TGTGCCACCAGCAGATCCGACAGGGGGTTTAGGAATGAGCAGTTCTTC,CATSRSDRGFRNEQFF
TRBV27,TRBD1,NA,TRBJ1-2,TGTGCCAGCAGTGCAGGGACAGGGCTTTCTGGCTACACCTTC,CASSAGTGLSGYTF
TRBV19,TRBD1,NA,TRBJ1-1,TGTGCCACAGCCAGGGGGTTCACTGAAGCTTTCTTT,CATARGFTEAFF
TRBV4-1,NA,NA,TRBJ2-7,TGCGCCAGCAGCCAATACCGGGGTTACGAGCAGTACTTC,CASSQYRGYEQYF
TRBV4-3,NA,NA,TRBJ2-1,TGCGCCAGCAGCCAAGATGGGGAAAACAATGAGCAGTTCTTC,CASSQDGENNEQFF
TRBV28,NA,NA,TRBJ1-5,TGTGCCAGCAACGATCCGGGACATACTTTTTCGCCCCAGCATTTT,CASNDPGHTFSPQHF
TRBV4-3,NA,NA,TRBJ1-1,TGCGCCAGCAGCCACGACAGGACGGTGAACACTGAAGCTTTCTTT,CASSHDRTVNTEAFF
TRBV10-3,NA,NA,TRBJ2-1,TGTGCCATCAGTGAGAAGGGGGACCTCTCCTACAATGAGCAGTTCTTC,CAISEKGDLSYNEQFF
TRBV6-1,NA,few,TRBJ1-5,TGTGCCAGCAGTGACCCGGACCAGCCCCAGCATTTT,CASSDPDQPQHF
TRBV10-3,NA,NA,TRBJ1-1,TGTGCCATCAGGGCACCGAACACTGAAGCTTTCTTT,CAIRAPNTEAFF
TRBV27,TRBD2,NA,TRBJ2-5,TGTGCCAGCAGTTCCCCTAGCGGGAGGGAGGGGACCCAGTACTTC,CASSSPSGREGTQYF
TRBV7-9,TRBD1,few,TRBJ1-3,TGTGCCAGCAGCTTAGCAACAGGGGCACTCTCTGGAAACACCATATATTTT,CASSLATGALSGNTIYF
TRBV4-3,NA,NA,TRBJ2-1,TGCGCCAGCAGCCAAGTTATCTACCGCCAGCTCTTC,CASSQVIYRQLF
TRBV7-9,NA,NA,TRBJ1-2,TGTGCCAGCCGAGAAAGCCCCTATGGCTACACCTTC,CASRESPYGYTF
TRBV4-1,TRBD1,NA,TRBJ2-7,TGCGCCAGCAGCTCTCCGGACAGGGGGTATTACGAGCAGTACTTC,CASSSPDRGYYEQYF
TRBV2,TRBD2,few,TRBJ2-3,TGTGCCAGCTCGCTAGCGGGGGGAGATACGCAGTATTTT,CASSLAGGDTQYF
TRBV2,TRBD2,NA,TRBJ2-3,TGTGCCAGCAGTGTGGCTAGCGGGGGGCGCCTTAGCACAGATACGCAGTATTTT,CASSVASGGRLSTDTQYF
TRBV5-1,NA,once,TRBJ2-2,TGCGCCAGCAGCGCGACACCGGGGGAGCTGTTTTTT,CASSATPGELFF
TRBV7-3,TRBD2,NA,TRBJ2-1,TGTGCCAGCAGGGCTAGCGGGAGTCCCTACAATGAGCAGTTCTTC,CASRASGSPYNEQFF
TRBV7-2,TRBD2,large,TRBJ2-5,TGTGCCAGCAGCCCAACTTTTAGCGGGGTCCAAGAGACCCAGTACTTC,CASSPTFSGVQETQYF
TRBV7-9,TRBD1,few,TRBJ2-7,TGTGCCAGCACCTCGACAGGGCTATCCTACGAGCAGTACTTC,CASTSTGLSYEQYF
TRBV25-1,NA,NA,TRBJ1-2,TGTGCCAGCAGTGAAACGGAGGGATGGAATGGCTACACCTTC,CASSETEGWNGYTF
TRBV7-2,TRBD2,few,TRBJ2-1,TGTGCCAGCAGCTCCCGGACTAGCGGGCTCTATGAGCAGTTCTTC,CASSSRTSGLYEQFF
TRBV11-2,TRBD2,few,TRBJ2-1,TGTGCCAGCAGCTTAGACCGACTAGCGGGATTCTCCTACAATGAGCAGTTCTTC,CASSLDRLAGFSYNEQFF
TRBV5-1,NA,NA,TRBJ2-3,TGCGCCAGCAGCCGGCTTAGTAGCACAGATACGCAGTATTTT,CASSRLSSTDTQYF
TRBV19,NA,NA,TRBJ1-5,TGTGCCAGTAGTCGGCAGGGAGACATATGGGATCAGCCCCAGCATTTT,CASSRQGDIWDQPQHF
TRBV7-9,TRBD2,many,TRBJ2-7,TGTGCCAGCAGCTTAGAGGTAGCGGGGCTCCACTACGAGCAGTACTTC,CASSLEVAGLHYEQYF